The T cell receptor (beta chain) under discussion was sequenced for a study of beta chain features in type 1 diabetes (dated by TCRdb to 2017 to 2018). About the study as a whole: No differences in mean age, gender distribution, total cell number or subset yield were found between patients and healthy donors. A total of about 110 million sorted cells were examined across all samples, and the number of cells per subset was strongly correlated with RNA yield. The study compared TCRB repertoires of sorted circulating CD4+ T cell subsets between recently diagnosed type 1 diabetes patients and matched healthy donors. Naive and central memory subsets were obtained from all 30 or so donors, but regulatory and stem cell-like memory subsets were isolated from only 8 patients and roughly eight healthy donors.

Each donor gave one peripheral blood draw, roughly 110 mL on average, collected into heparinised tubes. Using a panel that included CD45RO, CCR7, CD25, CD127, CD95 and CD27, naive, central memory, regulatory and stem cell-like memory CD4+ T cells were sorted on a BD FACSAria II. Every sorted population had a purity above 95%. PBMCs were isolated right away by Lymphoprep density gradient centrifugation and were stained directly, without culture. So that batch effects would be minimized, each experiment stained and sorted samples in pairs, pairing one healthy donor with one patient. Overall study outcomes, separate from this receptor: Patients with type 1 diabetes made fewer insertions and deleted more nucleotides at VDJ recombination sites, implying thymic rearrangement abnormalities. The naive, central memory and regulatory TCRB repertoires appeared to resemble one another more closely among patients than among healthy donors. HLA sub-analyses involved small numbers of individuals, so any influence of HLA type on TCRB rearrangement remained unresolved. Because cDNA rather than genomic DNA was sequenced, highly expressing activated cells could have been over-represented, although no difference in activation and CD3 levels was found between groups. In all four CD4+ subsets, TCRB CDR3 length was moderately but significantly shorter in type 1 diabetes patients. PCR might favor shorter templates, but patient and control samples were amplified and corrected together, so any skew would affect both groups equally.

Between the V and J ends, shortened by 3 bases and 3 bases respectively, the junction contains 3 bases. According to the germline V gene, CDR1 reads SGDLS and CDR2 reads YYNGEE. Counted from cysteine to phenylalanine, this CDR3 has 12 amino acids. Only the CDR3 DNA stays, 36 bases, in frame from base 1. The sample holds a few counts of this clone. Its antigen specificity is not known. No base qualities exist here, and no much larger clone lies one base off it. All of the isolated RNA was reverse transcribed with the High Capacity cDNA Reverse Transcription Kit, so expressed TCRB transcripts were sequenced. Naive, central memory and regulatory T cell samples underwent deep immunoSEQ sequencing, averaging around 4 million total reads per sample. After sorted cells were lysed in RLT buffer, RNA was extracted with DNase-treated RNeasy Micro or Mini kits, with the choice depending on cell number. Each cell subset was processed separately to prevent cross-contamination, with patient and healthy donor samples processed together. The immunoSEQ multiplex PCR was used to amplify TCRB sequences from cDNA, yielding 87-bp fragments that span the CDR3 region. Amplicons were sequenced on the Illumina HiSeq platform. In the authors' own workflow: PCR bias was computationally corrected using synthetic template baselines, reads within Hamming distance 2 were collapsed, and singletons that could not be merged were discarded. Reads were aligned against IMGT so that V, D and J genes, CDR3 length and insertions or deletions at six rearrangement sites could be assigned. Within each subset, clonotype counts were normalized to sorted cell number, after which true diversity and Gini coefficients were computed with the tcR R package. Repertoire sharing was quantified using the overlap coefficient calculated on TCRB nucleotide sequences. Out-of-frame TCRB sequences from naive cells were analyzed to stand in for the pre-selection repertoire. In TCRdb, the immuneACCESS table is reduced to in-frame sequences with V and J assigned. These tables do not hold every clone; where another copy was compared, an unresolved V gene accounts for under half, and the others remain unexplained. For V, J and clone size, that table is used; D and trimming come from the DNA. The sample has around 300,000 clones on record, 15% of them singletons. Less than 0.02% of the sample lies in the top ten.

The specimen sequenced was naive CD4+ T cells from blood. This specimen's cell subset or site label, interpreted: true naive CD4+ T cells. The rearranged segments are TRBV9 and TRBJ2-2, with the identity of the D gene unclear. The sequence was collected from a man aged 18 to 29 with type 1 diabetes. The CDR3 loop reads CASSGHTGELFF. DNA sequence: TGTGCCAGCAGCGGGCACACCGGGGAGCTGTTTTTT. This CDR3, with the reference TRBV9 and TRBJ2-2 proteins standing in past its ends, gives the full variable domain DSGVTQTPKHLITATGQRVTLRCSPRSGDLSVYWYQQSLDQGLQFLIQYYNGEERAKGNILERFSAQQFPDLHSELNLSSLELGDSALYFCASSGHTGELFFGEGSRLTVL.